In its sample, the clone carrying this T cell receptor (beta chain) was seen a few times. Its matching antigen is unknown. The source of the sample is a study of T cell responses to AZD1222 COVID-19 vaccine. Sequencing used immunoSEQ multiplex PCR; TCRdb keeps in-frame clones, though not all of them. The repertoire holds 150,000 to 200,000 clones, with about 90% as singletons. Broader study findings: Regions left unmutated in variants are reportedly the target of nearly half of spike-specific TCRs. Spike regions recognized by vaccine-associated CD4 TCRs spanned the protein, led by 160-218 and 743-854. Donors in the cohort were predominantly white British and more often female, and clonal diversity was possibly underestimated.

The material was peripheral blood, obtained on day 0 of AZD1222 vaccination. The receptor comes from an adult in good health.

The CDR3 DNA reads as TGCGCCAGCAGCCAAGTCCCCGGACGGACAGATAATAATTCACCCCTCCACTTT. It specifies CASSQVPGRTDNNSPLHF. This chain connects TRBV4-1 to TRBJ1-6; possibly TRBD1 for D (6 bases). Between the trimmed V and J ends, which lost 1 base and 5 bases, there was a span of 18 bases. CDR1 MGHRA and CDR2 YSYEKL come from the germline V gene. This CDR3 is 18 amino acids long.